This record concerns one T cell receptor beta chain sequence. Its antigen target is currently unknown. Base qualities are missing; no much larger clone stands one base away. Each collaborating institution followed its own protocols to collect whole blood in K2EDTA tubes. For TCRbeta analysis, collaborators shipped samples as frozen whole blood, isolated PBMCs, or DNA extracted from either of those sample types. This sample was taken from a study of blood T cell repertoires in COVID-19 (dated by TCRdb to the early 2020s). Turning to the overall study: Samples from collaborators originated in the United States, Italy and Spain and spanned both the acute and convalescent phases of COVID-19. The repertoires were released in a freely available public database meant as a resource for research on the immune response to SARS-CoV-2. The dataset comprised deeply sampled blood TCRbeta repertoires from subjects exposed to, actively infected with, or recovered from COVID-19. The prospective study material was composed of cDNA or gDNA derived from T cells, B-cell-depleted T cells, or PBMCs. The samples were drawn from the first 160 participants of the ongoing ImmuneRACE study and from about 1,200 subjects provided by 6 global collaborators. Sample metadata almost always included a de-identified subject ID, COVID-19 status, age in years and sex. Where HLA class I and class II types were available, the types were taken from metadata supplied by the sample provider, not from assay-based typing.

CDR1 and CDR2 were assigned from the germline V gene (reference sequence) as MNHEY and SMNVEV. At the junction V is shortened by 6 bases and J by 1 base; bases outside the gene matches: 7. The CDR3, from cysteine to phenylalanine, totals 16 residues. Solely the CDR3 DNA is kept, with 48 bases framed from the first base. Broad study findings and their caveats: The amount of clinical and demographic metadata varied by source and participant and was provided uncurated.

TCRbeta CDR3 regions were amplified from genomic DNA by means of the immunoSEQ Assay, a bias-controlled multiplex PCR. From the authors' description of their analysis: Nucleated cell counts per sample were estimated from amplification of reference gene primers within the assay. Sequence reads were collapsed and filtered to measure the absolute abundance of every unique TCRbeta CDR3 rearrangement. For each sample, productive Simpson clonality was calculated as the square root of Simpson's diversity index across productive rearrangements. This immuneACCESS table, as held by TCRdb, lists in-frame sequences with V and J called but not all clones. Of the missing ones, under half trace to an unresolved V gene in checked studies; the others have no known cause. The V and J calls and clone size come from that table; D and trimming were worked out from the DNA. The sample table holds around 150,000 clones, of which around 85% were seen once. The top ten constitute about 8.2% of the sample.

The sequenced sample was peripheral blood. The origin of this receptor is a man between 60 and 70 years old with acute or convalescent COVID-19. This chain joins TRBV27 to TRBJ1-4; TRBD1 lines up with 8 middle nucleotides. The DNA sequence is TGTGCCAGCAGACGGACAGGGAGGGGAACTAATGAAAAACTGTTTTTT. It codes for CASRRTGRGTNEKLFF.